These T cell receptor beta chains were read from a single sample in a study of CD8 T cell repertoires and HIV-1 epitope variants. No antigen has been assigned to these receptors. Some clones are missing from TCRdb's copy, which holds only in-frame ones; the method was immunoSEQ multiplex PCR. Seen here are about 5,600 clones, 50% to 75% observed once, and the top ten hold approximately 46%. The specimen was cultured CD8+ T cells derived from PBMCs. All receptors derive from a male donor with HIV. The CDR3 runs from the conserved cysteine through the conserved F or W. The D gene is left open where the match is weak. Only part of the rows carry a size: once, few, many, or a class if the clone is expanded.

v_gene	j_gene	d_gene	abundance	CDR3aa	CDR3nt
TRBV5-4	TRBJ2-2	.	.	CASSFLGPGELFF	TGTGCCAGCAGCTTCCTCGGCCCCGGGGAGCTGTTTTTT
TRBV10-1	TRBJ1-2	.	.	CASRKSDSPSGYTF	TGCGCCAGCCGCAAATCGGACAGTCCTAGCGGCTACACCTTC
TRBV6-4	TRBJ1-2	TRBD1	few	CASSVPPRDRGLVYGYTF	TGTGCCAGCAGTGTCCCCCCCAGGGACAGGGGGCTTGTCTATGGCTACACCTTC
TRBV6-5	TRBJ1-2	TRBD1	.	CASSYSTGVVYGYTF	TGTGCCAGCAGTTACTCAACAGGGGTAGTCTATGGCTACACCTTC
TRBV28	TRBJ1-5	.	.	CASSNPVSNQPQHF	TGTGCCAGCAGTAATCCAGTAAGCAATCAGCCCCAGCATTTT
TRBV9	TRBJ1-4	TRBD1	few	CASSATGTGNEKLFF	TGTGCCAGCAGCGCGACCGGGACAGGGAATGAAAAACTGTTTTTT
TRBV7-6	TRBJ2-3	.	.	CASSLSVGTSTDTQYF	TGTGCCAGCAGCTTAAGCGTCGGGACTAGCACAGATACGCAGTATTTT
TRBV6-1	TRBJ1-3	.	.	CASYDDTTSGNTIYF	TGTGCCAGCTATGACGACACAACCTCTGGAAACACCATATATTTT
TRBV19	TRBJ2-2	.	.	CASDSGAGELFF	TGTGCCAGTGACTCAGGGGCCGGGGAGCTGTTTTTT
TRBV6-1	TRBJ2-1	.	few	CASSETGSHHEQFF	TGTGCCAGCAGTGAAACAGGGTCCCACCATGAGCAGTTCTTC
TRBV4-1	TRBJ2-3	TRBD1	.	CASSQEGDRGYTDTQYF	TGCGCCAGCAGCCAAGAGGGGGACAGGGGGTACACAGATACGCAGTATTTT
TRBV7-9	TRBJ1-2	.	once	CASSFGQDYGYTF	TGTGCCAGCAGCTTTGGGCAGGACTATGGCTACACCTTC
TRBV27	TRBJ2-4	.	.	CASSFTGARAVAKNIQYF	TGTGCCAGCAGTTTCACGGGGGCCAGGGCCGTAGCCAAAAACATTCAGTACTTC
TRBV19	TRBJ2-2	.	.	CASNPTWQGFGNTGELFF	TGTGCCAGTAATCCTACGTGGCAGGGATTCGGTAACACCGGGGAGCTGTTTTTT
TRBV4-2	TRBJ2-1	TRBD1	.	CASSQPDRGDNEQFF	TGTGCCAGCAGCCAACCCGACAGGGGAGACAATGAGCAGTTCTTC
TRBV28	TRBJ1-5	.	.	CASSRVGGNQPQHF	TGTGCCAGCAGCCGGGTCGGGGGCAATCAGCCCCAGCATTTT
TRBV15	TRBJ1-2	.	medium-sized	CATSRAGDGDYGYTF	TGTGCCACCAGCAGAGCGGGGGATGGAGACTATGGCTACACCTTC
TRBV12-1	TRBJ1-4	.	.	CASSFNEKLFF	TGTGCCAGCAGCTTTAATGAAAAACTGTTTTTT
TRBV6-5	TRBJ2-1	.	.	CASAQGRSYNEQFF	TGTGCCAGCGCCCAGGGAAGGTCCTACAATGAGCAGTTCTTC